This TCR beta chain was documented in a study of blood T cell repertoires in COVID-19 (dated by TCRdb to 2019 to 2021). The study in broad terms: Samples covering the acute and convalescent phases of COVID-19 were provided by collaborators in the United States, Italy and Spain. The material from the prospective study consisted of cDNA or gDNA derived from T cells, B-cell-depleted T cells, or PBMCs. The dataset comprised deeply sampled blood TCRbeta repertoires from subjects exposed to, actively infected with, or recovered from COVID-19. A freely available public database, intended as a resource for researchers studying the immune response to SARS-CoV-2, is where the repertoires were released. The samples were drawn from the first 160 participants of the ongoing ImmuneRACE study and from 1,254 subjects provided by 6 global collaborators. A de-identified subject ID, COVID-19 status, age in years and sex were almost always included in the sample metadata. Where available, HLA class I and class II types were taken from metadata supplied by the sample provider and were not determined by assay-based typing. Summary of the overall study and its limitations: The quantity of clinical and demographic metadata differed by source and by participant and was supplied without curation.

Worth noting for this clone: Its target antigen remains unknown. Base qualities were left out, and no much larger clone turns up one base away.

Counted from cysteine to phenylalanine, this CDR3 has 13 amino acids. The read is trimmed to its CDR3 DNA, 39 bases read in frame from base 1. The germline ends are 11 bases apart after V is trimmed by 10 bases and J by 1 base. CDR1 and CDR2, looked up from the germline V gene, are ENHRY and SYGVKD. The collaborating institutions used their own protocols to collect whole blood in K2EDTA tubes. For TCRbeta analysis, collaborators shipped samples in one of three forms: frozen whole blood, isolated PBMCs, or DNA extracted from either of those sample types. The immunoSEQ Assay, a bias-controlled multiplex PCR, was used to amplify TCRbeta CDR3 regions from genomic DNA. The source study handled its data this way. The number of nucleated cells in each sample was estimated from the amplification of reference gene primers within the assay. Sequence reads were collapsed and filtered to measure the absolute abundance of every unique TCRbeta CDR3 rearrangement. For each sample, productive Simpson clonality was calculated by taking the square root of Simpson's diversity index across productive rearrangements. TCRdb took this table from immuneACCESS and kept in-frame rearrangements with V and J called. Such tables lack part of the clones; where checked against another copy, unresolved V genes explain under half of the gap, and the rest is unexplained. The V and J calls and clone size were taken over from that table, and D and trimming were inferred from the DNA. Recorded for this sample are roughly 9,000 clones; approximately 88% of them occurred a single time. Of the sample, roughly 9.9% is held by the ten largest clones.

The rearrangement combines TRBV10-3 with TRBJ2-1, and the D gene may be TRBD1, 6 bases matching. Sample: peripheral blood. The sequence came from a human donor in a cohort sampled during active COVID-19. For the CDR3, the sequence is CATQDRSYNEQFF. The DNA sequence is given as TGTGCCACCCAGGACAGATCCTACAATGAGCAGTTCTTC.